This T cell receptor (beta chain) was retrieved from a study of T cells in tumors after PD-1 blockade. Study information: Either cemiplimab 350 mg every 2 weeks or pembrolizumab 200 mg every 3 weeks was given. Blood samples averaged around 120,000 templates (range about 22,000-280,000) and 36,536 unique clonotypes. Study-wide results and limits: Blood contained about 42% of the tumor's TCR clonotypes.

The V gene end was trimmed by 8 bases and the J gene end by 4 bases; junction bases not matched to a gene: 8. Looked up from germline, CDR1 is LNHDA and CDR2 is SQIVND (reference sequence). This CDR3 has 14 residues. Produced via immunoSEQ multiplex PCR; TCRdb's table is partial and in-frame only. This sample has about 47,000 clones, with 75% to 80% found just once. For this clone: Its specificity is not known.

The sequences come from PBMCs, collected before anti-PD-1 treatment. The source of this sequence is a human donor with basal cell carcinoma. The chain couples TRBV19 to TRBJ1-5, with 7 bases that match TRBD1. The CDR3 sequence is CASQWGQSNQPQHF. In DNA, the CDR3 is TGTGCCAGTCAGTGGGGACAGAGTAATCAGCCCCAGCATTTT.